The entry below gives a single T cell receptor beta chain sequence along with its context. The CDR3 covers 16 residues. The germline V gene encodes CDR1 GTSNPN and CDR2 SVGIG (reference sequence). V was pared by 1 base and J by 6 bases, with 9 bases of the junction left unmatched. These data originate in a study of CD8 T cells in Susac syndrome. The study sequenced TCR beta in blood CD8+ and CD4+ T cells. Reverse transcription of about 0.5 to 1 ug RNA was carried out with random hexamers. With immunoSEQ multiplex PCR, TCR beta CDR3 was amplified across 54 Vbeta and 13 Jbeta. TCRdb re-derived calls from the immunoSEQ multiplex PCR reads in MiXCR, one entry per CDR3 protein. Seen here are 200,000 or so distinct CDR3 sequences, nearly 95% observed once, and the top ten hold under 0.095%.

The sequence came from a human donor with multiple sclerosis. Specimen: CD4+ T cells from PBMCs. The rearrangement joins TRBV30 to TRBJ1-5; 10 bases are shared with TRBD1. The CDR3 loop reads CAWSAARTGGLQPQHF. CDR3 bases: TGTGCCTGGAGTGCCGCCCGGACAGGGGGACTTCAGCCCCAGCATTTT.